This is a list of T cell receptor beta chains from one sample in a study of cytomegalovirus exposure and HLA in healthy donors. Sequenced by immunoSEQ multiplex PCR; TCRdb stores in-frame clones only, minus some. The sample lists about 65,000 clones, about 78% occurring once. The sequencing input was PBMCs. These receptors were taken from a girl aged 10-17 years in good health and CMV-seropositive. The CDR3 runs from the conserved cysteine through the conserved F or W. Rows give clone size only sometimes, using once, few, many, or a class for an expanded clone.

v_call: TRBV6-5
cdr3_length: 13
j_call: TRBJ2-3
clone_size: .
cdr3_aa: CASSQRGRDTQYF

v_call: TRBV6-5
cdr3_length: 16
j_call: TRBJ1-2
clone_size: .
cdr3_aa: CASSYRNRGPMGGYTF

v_call: TRBV6-9
cdr3_length: 19
j_call: TRBJ1-5
clone_size: .
cdr3_aa: CASSSTPGQGAIGNQPQHF

v_call: TRBV7-2
cdr3_length: 13
j_call: TRBJ2-5
clone_size: .
cdr3_aa: CASSPSGQETQYF

v_call: TRBV2
cdr3_length: 14
j_call: TRBJ1-1
clone_size: .
cdr3_aa: CASSVRTGGTEAFF

v_call: TRBV2
cdr3_length: 14
j_call: TRBJ1-2
clone_size: medium-sized
cdr3_aa: CASSEGRGNYGYTF

v_call: TRBV28
cdr3_length: 16
j_call: TRBJ2-3
clone_size: .
cdr3_aa: CASSPRGTQGENTQYF

v_call: TRBV9
cdr3_length: 17
j_call: TRBJ2-3
clone_size: .
cdr3_aa: CASSEAPGGALGDTQYF

v_call: TRBV6-6
cdr3_length: 15
j_call: TRBJ2-7
clone_size: once
cdr3_aa: CASSSGIAETYEQYF

v_call: TRBV10-3
cdr3_length: 22
j_call: TRBJ2-1
clone_size: .
cdr3_aa: CAISEEALEAWIAEASYNEQFF

v_call: TRBV6-5
cdr3_length: 14
j_call: TRBJ1-1
clone_size: .
cdr3_aa: CASRGTGTYTEAFF

v_call: TRBV12-5
cdr3_length: 14
j_call: TRBJ2-7
clone_size: .
cdr3_aa: CASGPGDGTYEQYF

v_call: TRBV6-6
cdr3_length: 16
j_call: TRBJ1-5
clone_size: few
cdr3_aa: CASSYWDRGPGQPQHF

v_call: TRBV29-1
cdr3_length: 16
j_call: TRBJ2-3
clone_size: .
cdr3_aa: CSVLGLTSGSTDTQYF

v_call: TRBV4-1
cdr3_length: 17
j_call: TRBJ2-2
clone_size: .
cdr3_aa: CASSQGLARSNTGELFF

v_call: TRBV10-3
cdr3_length: 11
j_call: TRBJ2-7
clone_size: .
cdr3_aa: CAISSGYEQYF

v_call: TRBV28
cdr3_length: 14
j_call: TRBJ1-6
clone_size: few
cdr3_aa: CASSIYRSWPPLHF

v_call: TRBV5-1
cdr3_length: 14
j_call: TRBJ1-6
clone_size: once
cdr3_aa: CASSLQGVGSPLHF

v_call: TRBV10-3
cdr3_length: 15
j_call: TRBJ1-2
clone_size: .
cdr3_aa: CAISDRGQGNNGYTF

v_call: TRBV5-1
cdr3_length: 14
j_call: TRBJ1-1
clone_size: once
cdr3_aa: CASSSGQGGTEAFF

v_call: TRBV7-2
cdr3_length: 15
j_call: TRBJ2-7
clone_size: few
cdr3_aa: CASSLYGLSSYEQYF

v_call: TRBV5-1
cdr3_length: 18
j_call: TRBJ2-3
clone_size: .
cdr3_aa: CASGTLGLAGGRADTQYF

v_call: TRBV19
cdr3_length: 13
j_call: TRBJ1-1
clone_size: .
cdr3_aa: CASTTMGGAQAFF

v_call: TRBV6-5
cdr3_length: 15
j_call: TRBJ1-5
clone_size: .
cdr3_aa: CASSETGTAYQPQHF

v_call: TRBV5-1
cdr3_length: 14
j_call: TRBJ2-7
clone_size: .
cdr3_aa: CASSRAGTGGEQYF

v_call: TRBV4-1
cdr3_length: 15
j_call: TRBJ1-5
clone_size: .
cdr3_aa: CASSQRTGGSQPQHF

v_call: TRBV27
cdr3_length: 14
j_call: TRBJ2-7
clone_size: .
cdr3_aa: CASSPRTGGDEQYF

v_call: TRBV7-8
cdr3_length: 13
j_call: TRBJ2-1
clone_size: .
cdr3_aa: CASRGGGAYEQFF